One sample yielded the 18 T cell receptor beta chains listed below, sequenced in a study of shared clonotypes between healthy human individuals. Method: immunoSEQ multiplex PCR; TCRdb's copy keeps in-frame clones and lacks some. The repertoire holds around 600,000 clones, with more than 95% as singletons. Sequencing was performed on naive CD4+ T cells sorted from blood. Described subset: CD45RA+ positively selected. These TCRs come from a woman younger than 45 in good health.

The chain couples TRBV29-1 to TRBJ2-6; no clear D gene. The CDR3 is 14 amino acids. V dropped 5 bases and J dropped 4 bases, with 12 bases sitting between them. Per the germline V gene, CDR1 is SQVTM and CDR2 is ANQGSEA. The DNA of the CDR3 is TGCAGCGTTATTAGGAGTGCCGGGGCCAACGTCCTGACTTTC. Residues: CSVIRSAGANVLTF.

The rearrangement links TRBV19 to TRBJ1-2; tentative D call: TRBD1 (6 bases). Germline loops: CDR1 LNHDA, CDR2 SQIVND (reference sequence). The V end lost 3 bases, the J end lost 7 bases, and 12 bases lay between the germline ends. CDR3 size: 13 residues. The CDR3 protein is CASSIERGSGYTF. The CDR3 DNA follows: TGTGCCAGTAGTATCGAGAGGGGGTCTGGCTACACCTTC.

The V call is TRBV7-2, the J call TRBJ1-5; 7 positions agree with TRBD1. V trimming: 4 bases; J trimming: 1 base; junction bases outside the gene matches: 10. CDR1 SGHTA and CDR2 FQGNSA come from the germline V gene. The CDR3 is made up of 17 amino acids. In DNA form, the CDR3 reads TGTGCCAGCAGCTCGACAGGGTTGATACCGAGCAATCAGCCCCAGCATTTT. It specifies CASSSTGLIPSNQPQHF.

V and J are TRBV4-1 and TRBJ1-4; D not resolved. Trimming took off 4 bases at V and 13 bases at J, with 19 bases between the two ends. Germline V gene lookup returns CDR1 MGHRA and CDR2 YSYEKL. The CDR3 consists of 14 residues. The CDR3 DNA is TGCGCCAGCAGCCGCTACTCTCGATGGAGTAGACTGTTTTTT. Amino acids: CASSRYSRWSRLFF.

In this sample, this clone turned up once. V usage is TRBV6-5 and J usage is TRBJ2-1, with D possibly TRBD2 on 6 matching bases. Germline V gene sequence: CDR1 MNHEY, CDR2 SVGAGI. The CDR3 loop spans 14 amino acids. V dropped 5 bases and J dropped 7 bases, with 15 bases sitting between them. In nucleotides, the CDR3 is TGTGCCAGCAGTAAGGGACTTTTTAGAAATGAGCAGTTCTTC. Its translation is CASSKGLFRNEQFF.

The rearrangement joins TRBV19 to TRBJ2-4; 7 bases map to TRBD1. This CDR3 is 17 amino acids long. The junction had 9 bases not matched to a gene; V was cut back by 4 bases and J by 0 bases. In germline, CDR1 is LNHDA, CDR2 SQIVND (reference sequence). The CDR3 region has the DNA TGTGCCAGTAGTAATAGGGGGACAGAAGGAGCCAAAAACATTCAGTACTTC. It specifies CASSNRGTEGAKNIQYF.

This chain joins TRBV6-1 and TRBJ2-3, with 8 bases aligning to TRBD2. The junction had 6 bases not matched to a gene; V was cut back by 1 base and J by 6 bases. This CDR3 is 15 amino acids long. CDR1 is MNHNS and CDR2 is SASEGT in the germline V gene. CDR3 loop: CASSEGPGGGDTQYF. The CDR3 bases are TGTGCCAGCAGTGAAGGACCGGGAGGGGGGGATACGCAGTATTTT.

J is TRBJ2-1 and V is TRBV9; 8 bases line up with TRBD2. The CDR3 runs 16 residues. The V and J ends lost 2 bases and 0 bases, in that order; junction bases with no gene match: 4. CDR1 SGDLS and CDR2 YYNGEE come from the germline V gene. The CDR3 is CASSVGLAASYNEQFF. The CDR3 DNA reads TGTGCCAGCAGCGTCGGACTAGCAGCCTCCTACAATGAGCAGTTCTTC.

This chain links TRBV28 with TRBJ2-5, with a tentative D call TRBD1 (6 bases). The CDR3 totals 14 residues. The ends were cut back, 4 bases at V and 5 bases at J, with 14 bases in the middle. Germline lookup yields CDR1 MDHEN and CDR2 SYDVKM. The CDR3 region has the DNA TGTGCCAGCAGTTCCGAACCCAGGGGCGAGACCCAGTACTTC. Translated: CASSSEPRGETQYF.

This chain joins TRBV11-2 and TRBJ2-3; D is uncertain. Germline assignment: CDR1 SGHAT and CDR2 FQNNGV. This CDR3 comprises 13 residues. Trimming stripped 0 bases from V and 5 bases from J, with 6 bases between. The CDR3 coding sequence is TGTGCCAGCAGCTTAGATCTAAAAGATACGCAGTATTTT. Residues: CASSLDLKDTQYF.

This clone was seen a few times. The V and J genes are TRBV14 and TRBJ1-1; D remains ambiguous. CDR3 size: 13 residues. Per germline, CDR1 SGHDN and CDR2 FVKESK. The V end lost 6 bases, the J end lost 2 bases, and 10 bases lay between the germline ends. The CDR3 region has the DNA TGTGCCAGCAGTCTTGTATTTAACACTGAAGCTTTCTTT. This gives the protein CASSLVFNTEAFF.

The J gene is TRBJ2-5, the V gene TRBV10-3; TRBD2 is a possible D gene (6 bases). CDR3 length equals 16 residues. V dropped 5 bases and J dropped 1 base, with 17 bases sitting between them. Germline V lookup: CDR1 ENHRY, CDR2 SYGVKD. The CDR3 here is CAISSQEGFVQETQYF. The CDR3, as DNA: TGTGCCATCAGTTCTCAGGAGGGGTTCGTCCAAGAGACCCAGTACTTC.

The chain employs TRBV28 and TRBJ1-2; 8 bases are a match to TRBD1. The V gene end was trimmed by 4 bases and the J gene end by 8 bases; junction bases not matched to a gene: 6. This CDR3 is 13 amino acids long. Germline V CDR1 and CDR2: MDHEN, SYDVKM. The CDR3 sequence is CASSWAGGDGYTF. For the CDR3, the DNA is TGTGCCAGCAGTTGGGCAGGGGGCGACGGCTACACCTTC.

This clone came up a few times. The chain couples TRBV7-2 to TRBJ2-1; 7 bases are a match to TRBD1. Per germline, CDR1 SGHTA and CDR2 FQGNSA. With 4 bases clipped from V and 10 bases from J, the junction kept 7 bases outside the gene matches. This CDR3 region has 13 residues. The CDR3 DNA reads TGTGCCAGCAGCTACCAGGGGGTGGACGAGCAGTTCTTC. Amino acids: CASSYQGVDEQFF.

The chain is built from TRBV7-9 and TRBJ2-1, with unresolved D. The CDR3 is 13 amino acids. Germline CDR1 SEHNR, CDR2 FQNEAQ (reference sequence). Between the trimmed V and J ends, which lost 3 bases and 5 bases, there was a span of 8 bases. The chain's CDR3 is CASSFGPDNEQFF. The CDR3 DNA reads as TGTGCCAGCAGCTTTGGCCCTGACAATGAGCAGTTCTTC.

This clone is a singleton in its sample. Here the CDR3 DNA reads TGCGCCAGCAGCTTCTCTGTCAGCTCCTACGAGCAGTACTTC. It is translated as CASSFSVSSYEQYF. The chain joins TRBV5-1 to TRBJ2-5; no firm D call. The end of the DNA fits TRBJ2-7 better, so the J call may be wrong. CDR3 size: 14 residues. Per the germline V gene, CDR1 is SGHRS and CDR2 is YFSETQ.

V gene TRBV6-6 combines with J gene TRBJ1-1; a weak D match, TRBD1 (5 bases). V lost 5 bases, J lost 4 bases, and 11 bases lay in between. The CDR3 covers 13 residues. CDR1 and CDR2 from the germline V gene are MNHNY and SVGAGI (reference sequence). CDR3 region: CASSDEGSTEAFF. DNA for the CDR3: TGTGCCAGCAGTGACGAGGGGAGCACTGAAGCTTTCTTT.

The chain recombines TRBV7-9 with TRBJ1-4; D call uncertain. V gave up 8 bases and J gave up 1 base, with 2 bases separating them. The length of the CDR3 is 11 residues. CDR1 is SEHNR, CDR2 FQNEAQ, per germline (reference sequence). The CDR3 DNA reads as TGTGCCAGCGGAACTAATGAAAAACTGTTTTTT. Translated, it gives CASGTNEKLFF. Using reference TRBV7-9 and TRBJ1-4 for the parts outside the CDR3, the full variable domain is DTGVSQNPRHKITKRGQNVTFRCDPISEHNRLYWYRQTLGQGPEFLTYFQNEAQLEKSRLLSDRFSAERPKGSFSTLEIQRTEQGDSAMYLCASGTNEKLFFGSGTQLSVL.